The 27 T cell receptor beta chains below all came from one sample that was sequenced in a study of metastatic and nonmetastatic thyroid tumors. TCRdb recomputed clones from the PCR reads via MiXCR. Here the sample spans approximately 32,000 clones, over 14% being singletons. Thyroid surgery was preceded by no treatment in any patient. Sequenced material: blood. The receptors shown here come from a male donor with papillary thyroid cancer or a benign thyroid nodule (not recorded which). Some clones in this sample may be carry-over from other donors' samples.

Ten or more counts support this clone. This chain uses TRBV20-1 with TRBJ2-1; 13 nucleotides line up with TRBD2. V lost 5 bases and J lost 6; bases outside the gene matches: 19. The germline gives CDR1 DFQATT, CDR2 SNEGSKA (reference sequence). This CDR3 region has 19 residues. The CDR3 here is CSAPSQTSGRMDGTNEQFF. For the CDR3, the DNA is TGCAGTGCTCCCTCGCAGACTAGCGGGAGGATGGACGGGACCAATGAGCAGTTCTTC.

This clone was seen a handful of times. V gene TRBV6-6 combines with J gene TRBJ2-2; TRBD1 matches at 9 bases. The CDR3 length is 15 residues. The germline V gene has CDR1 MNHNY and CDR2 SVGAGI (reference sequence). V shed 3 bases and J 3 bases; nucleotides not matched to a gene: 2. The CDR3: CASSYRTGDTGELFF. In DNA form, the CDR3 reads TGTGCCAGCAGTTATCGGACAGGGGACACCGGGGAGCTGTTTTTT.

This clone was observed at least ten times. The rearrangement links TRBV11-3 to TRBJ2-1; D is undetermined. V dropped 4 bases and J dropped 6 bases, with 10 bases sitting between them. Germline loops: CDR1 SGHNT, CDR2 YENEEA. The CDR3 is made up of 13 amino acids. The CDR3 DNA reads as TGTGCCAGCAGCTCAGATACTTTCAATGAGCAGTTCTTC. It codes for CASSSDTFNEQFF.

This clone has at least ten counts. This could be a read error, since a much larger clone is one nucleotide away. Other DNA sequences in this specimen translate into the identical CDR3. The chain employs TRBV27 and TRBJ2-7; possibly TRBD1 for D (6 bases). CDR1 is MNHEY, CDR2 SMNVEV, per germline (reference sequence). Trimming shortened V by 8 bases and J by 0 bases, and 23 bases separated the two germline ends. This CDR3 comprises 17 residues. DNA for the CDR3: TGTGCCAGCGGTCGACAAACAGGGAGTGAATTCTCCTACGAGCAGTACTTC. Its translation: CASGRQTGSEFSYEQYF.

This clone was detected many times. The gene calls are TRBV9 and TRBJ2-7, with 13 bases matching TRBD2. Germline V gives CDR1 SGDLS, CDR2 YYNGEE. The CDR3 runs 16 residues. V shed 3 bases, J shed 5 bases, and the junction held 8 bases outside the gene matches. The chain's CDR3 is CASSAAGLAGENEQYF. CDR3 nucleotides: TGTGCCAGCAGCGCCGCTGGACTAGCGGGAGAAAACGAGCAGTACTTC.

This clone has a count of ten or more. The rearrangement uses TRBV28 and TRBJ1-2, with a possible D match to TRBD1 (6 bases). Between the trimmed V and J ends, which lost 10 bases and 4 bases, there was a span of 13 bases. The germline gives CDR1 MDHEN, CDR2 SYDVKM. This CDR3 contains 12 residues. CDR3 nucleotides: TGTGCCACCCGGGGGCAGATCTATGGCTACACCTTC. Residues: CATRGQIYGYTF.

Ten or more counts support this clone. CDR3 amino acids: CASSYLGTDHNSPLHF. The CDR3, as DNA: TGTGCCAGCAGTTACTTGGGGACAGATCATAATTCACCCCTCCACTTT. This chain uses TRBV6-6 with TRBJ1-6; 7 bases fit TRBD1. The V gene's germline CDR1 is MNHNY and CDR2 SVGAGI (reference sequence). The junction had 5 bases not matched to a gene; V was cut back by 1 base and J by 5 bases. The CDR3 spans 16 residues.

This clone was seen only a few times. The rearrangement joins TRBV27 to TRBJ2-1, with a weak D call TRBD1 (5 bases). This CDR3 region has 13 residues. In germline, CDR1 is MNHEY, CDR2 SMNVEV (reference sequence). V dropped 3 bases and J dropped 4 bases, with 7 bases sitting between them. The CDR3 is CASSFRVYNEQFF. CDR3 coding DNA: TGTGCCAGCAGTTTCAGGGTTTACAATGAGCAGTTCTTC.

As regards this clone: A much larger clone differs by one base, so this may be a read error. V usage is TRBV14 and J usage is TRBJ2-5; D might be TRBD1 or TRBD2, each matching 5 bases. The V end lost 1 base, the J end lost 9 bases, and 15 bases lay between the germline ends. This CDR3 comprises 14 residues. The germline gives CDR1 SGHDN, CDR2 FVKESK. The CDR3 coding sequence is TGTGCCAGCAGCCAAGGAGCAGGGTTGGAGGCCCAGTACTTC. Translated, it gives CASSQGAGLEAQYF.

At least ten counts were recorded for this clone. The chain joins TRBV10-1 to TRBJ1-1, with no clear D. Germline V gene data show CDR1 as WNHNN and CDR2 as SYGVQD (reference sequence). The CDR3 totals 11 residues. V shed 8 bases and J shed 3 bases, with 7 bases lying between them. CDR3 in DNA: TGCGCCAGCCGGGGAGACACTGAAGCTTTCTTT. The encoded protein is CASRGDTEAFF.

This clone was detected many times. The CDR3 protein is CASSYPRLAGVGEQFF. The CDR3, as DNA: TGTGCCAGCAGTTACCCCCGACTAGCGGGAGTTGGTGAGCAGTTCTTC. The chain uses TRBV6-5 and TRBJ2-1; 12 positions agree with TRBD2. This CDR3 region has 16 residues. The germline V gene encodes CDR1 MNHEY and CDR2 SVGAGI. After removal of 2 bases from V and 9 bases from J, the junction contained 8 bases not matched to a gene.

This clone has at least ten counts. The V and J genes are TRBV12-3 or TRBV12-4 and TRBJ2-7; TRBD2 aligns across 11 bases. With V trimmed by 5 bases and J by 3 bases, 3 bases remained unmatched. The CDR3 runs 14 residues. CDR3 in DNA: TGTGCCAGCAGTCTCCTAGCGGGGGGCTACGAGCAGTACTTC. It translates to CASSLLAGGYEQYF.

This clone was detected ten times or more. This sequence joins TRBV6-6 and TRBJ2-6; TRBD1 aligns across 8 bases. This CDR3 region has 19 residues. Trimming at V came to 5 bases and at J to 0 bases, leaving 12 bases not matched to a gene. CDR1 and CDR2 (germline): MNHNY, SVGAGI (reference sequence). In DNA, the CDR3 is TGTGCCAGCAGTCCCTGGACAGGGCTACATCTCTCTGGGGCCAACGTCCTGACTTTC. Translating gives CASSPWTGLHLSGANVLTF.

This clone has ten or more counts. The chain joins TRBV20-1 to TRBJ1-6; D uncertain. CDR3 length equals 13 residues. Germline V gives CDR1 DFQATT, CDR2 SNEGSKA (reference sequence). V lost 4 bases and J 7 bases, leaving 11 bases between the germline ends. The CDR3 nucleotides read TGCAGTGCTATGCGGGTTACGAATTCACCCCTCCACTTT. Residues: CSAMRVTNSPLHF.

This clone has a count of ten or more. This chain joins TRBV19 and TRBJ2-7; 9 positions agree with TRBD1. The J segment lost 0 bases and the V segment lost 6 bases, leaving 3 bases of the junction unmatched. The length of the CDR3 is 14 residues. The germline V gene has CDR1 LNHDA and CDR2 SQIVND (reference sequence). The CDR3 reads CASSRQGVSYEQYF. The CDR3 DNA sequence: TGTGCCAGTAGCAGACAGGGGGTCTCCTACGAGCAGTACTTC. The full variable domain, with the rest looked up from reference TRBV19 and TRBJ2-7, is DGGITQSPKYLFRKEGQNVTLSCEQNLNHDAMYWYRQDPGQGLRLIYYSQIVNDFQKGDIAEGYSVSREKKESFPLTVTSAQKNPTAFYLCASSRQGVSYEQYFGPGTRLTVT.

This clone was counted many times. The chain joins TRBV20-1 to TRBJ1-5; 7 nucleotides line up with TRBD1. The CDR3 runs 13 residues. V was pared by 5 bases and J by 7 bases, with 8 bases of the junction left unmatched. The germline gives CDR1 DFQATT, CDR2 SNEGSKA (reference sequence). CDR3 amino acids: CSAPGTAGQPQHF. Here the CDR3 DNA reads TGCAGTGCTCCGGGGACAGCGGGGCAGCCCCAGCATTTT.

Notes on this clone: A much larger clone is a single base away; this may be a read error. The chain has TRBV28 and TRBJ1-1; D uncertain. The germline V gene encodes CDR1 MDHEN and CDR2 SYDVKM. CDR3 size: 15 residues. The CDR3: CASSLFRWANTGAFF. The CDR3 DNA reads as TGTGCCAGCAGTTTATTTCGATGGGCGAACACTGGAGCTTTCTTT.

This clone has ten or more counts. The CDR3 coding sequence is TGTGCCATCAGACCGGGACAGGGGGCGGCGTATGGCTACACCTTC. This codes for CAIRPGQGAAYGYTF. The genes are TRBV10-3 and TRBJ1-2; 12 nucleotides align to TRBD1. The length of the CDR3 is 15 residues. The germline CDR1 and CDR2 sequences are ENHRY and SYGVKD. Unmatched junction bases numbered 7, after V lost 6 bases and J lost 5 bases.

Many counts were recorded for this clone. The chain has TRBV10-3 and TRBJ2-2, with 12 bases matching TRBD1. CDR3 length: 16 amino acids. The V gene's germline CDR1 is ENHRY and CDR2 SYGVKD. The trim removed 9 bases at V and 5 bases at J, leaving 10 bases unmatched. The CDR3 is CAIFPGQGARTGELFF. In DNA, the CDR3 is TGTGCCATTTTCCCGGGACAGGGGGCGCGGACCGGGGAGCTGTTTTTT.

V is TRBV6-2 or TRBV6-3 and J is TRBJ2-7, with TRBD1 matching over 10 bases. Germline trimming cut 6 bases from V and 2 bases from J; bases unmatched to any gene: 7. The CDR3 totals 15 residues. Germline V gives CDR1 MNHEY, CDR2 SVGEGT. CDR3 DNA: TGTGCCAGCAGCCCGACCGGGACAGGGGCCTACGAGCAGTACTTC. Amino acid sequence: CASSPTGTGAYEQYF.

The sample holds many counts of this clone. The CDR3 nucleotides are TGTGCCAGCAGCTTGGAAGCAGGGACCTATGGCTACACCTTC. It specifies CASSLEAGTYGYTF. The chain has TRBV5-4 and TRBJ1-2, with D perhaps TRBD1 (5 bases). Trimming cost V 0 bases and J 4 bases, with 10 bases left between them. Germline V CDR1 and CDR2: SGHNT, YYREEE (reference sequence). This CDR3 has 14 residues. The variable domain in full, with the rest retrieved from reference TRBV5-4 and TRBJ1-2, is ETGVTQSPTHLIKTRGQQVTLRCSSQSGHNTVSWYQQALGQGPQFIFQYYREEENGRGNFPPRFSGLQFPNYSSELNVNALELDDSALYLCASSLEAGTYGYTFGSGTRLTVV.

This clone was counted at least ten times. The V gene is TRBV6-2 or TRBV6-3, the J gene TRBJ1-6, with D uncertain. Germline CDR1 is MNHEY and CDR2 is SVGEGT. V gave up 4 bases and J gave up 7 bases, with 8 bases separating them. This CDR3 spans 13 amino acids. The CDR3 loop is CASSSQANSPLHF. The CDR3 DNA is TGTGCCAGCAGTTCCCAGGCCAATTCACCCCTCCACTTT.

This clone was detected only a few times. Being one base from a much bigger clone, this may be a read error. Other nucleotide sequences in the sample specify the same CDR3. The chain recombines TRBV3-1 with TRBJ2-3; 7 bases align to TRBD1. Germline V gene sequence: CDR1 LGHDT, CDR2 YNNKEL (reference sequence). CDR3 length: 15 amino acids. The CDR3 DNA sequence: TGCGCCAGCAGGAGACAGGGCGCACAGGCAGATACGCAGTATTTT. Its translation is CASRRQGAQADTQYF.

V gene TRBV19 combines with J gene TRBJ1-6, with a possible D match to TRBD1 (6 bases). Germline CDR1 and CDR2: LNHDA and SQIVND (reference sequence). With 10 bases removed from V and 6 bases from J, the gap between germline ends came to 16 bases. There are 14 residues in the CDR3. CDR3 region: CATSHQDSNSPLHF. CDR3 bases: TGTGCCACAAGCCACCAGGACAGTAATTCACCCCTCCACTTT.

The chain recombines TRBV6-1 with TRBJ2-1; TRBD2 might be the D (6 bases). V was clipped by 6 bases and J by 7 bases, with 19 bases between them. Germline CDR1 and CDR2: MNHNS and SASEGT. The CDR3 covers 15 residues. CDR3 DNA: TGTGCCAGCAGCCTTAGCGGTGTGGGAGTTAATGAGCAGTTCTTC. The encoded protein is CASSLSGVGVNEQFF.

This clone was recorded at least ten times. The CDR3 DNA reads as TGTGCCAGCAGTTTAGGGGGGCCCCACACTGAAGCTTTCTTT. Its protein is CASSLGGPHTEAFF. V gene TRBV27 combines with J gene TRBJ1-1; tentative D call: TRBD1 (6 bases). The CDR3 totals 14 residues. Trimming left V 2 bases short and J 3 bases short, with 10 bases between. The germline V gene has CDR1 MNHEY and CDR2 SMNVEV (reference sequence).

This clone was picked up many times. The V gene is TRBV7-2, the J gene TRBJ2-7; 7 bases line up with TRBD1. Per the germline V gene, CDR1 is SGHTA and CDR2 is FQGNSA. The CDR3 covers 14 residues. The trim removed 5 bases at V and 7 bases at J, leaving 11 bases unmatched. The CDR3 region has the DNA TGTGCCAGCAGCCACGGCGACAGGGTGGGAGAGCAGTACTTC. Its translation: CASSHGDRVGEQYF.